This T cell receptor (beta chain) stems from a study of cytomegalovirus exposure and HLA in healthy donors. Study-level points and caveats: An apparent linkage of common viral pathogens to several of the most significant clusters emerged in a later analysis.

Points on this clone: The antigen is undetermined.

The CDR3 has 13 amino acids. Germline V gene lookup returns CDR1 SGHNT and CDR2 YYREEE (reference sequence). The V and J ends lost 3 bases and 6 bases respectively, with 9 bases between them. Primers included in the PCR were 60 Vbeta and 13 Jbeta primers. Libraries were prepared by immunoSEQ multiplex PCR; TCRdb keeps only in-frame clonotypes and omits some of them. The sample has approximately 100,000 clones; about 74% are singletons. Sequencing was carried out using PBMCs. The chain has TRBV5-4 and TRBJ1-4; D call uncertain. This TCR was recovered from a female donor in good health and CMV-seronegative. CDR3 amino acids: CASSSGGYEKLFF. Here the CDR3 DNA reads TGTGCCAGCAGCTCCGGCGGGTATGAAAAACTGTTTTTT.